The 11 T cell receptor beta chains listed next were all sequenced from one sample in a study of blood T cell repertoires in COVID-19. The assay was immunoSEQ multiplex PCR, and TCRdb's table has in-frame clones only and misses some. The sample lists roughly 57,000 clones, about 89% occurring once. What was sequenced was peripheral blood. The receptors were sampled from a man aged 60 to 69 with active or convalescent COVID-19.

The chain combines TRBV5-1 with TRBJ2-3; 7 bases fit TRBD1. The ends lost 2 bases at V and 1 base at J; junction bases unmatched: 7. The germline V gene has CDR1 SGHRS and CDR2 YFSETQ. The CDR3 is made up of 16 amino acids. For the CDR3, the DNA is TGCGCCAGCAGCTTCCTTACCGGGACAGGCACAGATACGCAGTATTTT. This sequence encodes CASSFLTGTGTDTQYF.

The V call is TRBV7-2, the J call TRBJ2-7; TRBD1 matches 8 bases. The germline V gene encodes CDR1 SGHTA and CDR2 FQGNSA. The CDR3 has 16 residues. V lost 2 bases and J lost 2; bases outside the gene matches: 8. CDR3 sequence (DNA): TGTGCCAGCAGCTTAAGTCGCGGGACAGGAACCTACGAGCAGTACTTC. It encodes CASSLSRGTGTYEQYF.

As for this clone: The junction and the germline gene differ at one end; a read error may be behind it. CDR3 nucleotides: TGTGCCGGCAGCTCGGGCAGGGGGCTTAGTGAAGCTTTCTTT. As protein: CAGSSGRGLSEAFF. The chain uses TRBV6-5 and TRBJ1-1; 8 bases agree with TRBD1. Germline CDR1 is MNHEY and CDR2 is SVGAGI. The length of the CDR3 is 14 residues.

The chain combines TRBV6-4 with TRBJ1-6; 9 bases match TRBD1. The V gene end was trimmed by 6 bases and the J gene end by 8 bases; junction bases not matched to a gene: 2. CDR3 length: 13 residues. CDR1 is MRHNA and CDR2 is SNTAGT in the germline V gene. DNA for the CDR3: TGTGCCAGCAGACAGGGGGCATATTCACCCCTCCACTTT. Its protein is CASRQGAYSPLHF.

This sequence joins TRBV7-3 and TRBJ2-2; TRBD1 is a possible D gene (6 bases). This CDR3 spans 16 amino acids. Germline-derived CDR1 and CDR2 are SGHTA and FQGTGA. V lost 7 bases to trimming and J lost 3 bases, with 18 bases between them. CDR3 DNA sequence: TGTGCCAGCAAAAGAGAACAGGGAACCTACACCGGGGAGCTGTTTTTT. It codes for CASKREQGTYTGELFF.

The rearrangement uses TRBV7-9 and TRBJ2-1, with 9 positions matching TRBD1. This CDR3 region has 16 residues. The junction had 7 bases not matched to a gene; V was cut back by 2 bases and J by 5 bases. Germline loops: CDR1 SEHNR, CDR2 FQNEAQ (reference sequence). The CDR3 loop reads CASSLPRTGVDNEQFF. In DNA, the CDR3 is TGTGCCAGCAGCTTACCACGGACAGGGGTCGACAATGAGCAGTTCTTC.

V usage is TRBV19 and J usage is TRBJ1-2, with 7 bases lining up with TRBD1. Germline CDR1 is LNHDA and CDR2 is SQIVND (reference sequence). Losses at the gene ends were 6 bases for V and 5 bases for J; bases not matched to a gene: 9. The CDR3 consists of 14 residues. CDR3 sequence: CASSLRQGAYGYTF. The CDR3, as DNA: TGTGCCAGTAGCCTAAGACAGGGAGCATATGGCTACACCTTC.

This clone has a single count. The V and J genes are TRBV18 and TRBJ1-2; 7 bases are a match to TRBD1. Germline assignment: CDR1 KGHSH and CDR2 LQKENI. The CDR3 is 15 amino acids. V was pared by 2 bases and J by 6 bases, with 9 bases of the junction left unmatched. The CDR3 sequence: CASSPSIARGDGYTF. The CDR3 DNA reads TGTGCCAGCTCACCATCTATTGCCAGGGGGGATGGCTACACCTTC.

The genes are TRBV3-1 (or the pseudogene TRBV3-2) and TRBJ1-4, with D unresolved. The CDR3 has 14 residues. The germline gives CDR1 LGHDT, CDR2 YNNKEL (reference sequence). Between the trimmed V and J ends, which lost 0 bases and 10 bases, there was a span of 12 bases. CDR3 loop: CASSQDSASRKLFF. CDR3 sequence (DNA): TGTGCCAGCAGCCAAGATAGCGCCTCCCGAAAACTGTTTTTT.

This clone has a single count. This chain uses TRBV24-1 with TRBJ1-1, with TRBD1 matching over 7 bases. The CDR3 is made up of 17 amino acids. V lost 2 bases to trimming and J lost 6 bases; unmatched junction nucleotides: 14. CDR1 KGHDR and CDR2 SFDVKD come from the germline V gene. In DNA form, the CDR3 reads TGTGCCACCAGTGATTGGGGTGGTACAGGGGCGAGGCCTGAAGCTTTCTTT. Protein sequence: CATSDWGGTGARPEAFF.

CDR3 DNA: TGTGCCAGCACGGCTAGGAGCACCGGGGAGCTGTTTTTT. It yields the protein CASTARSTGELFF. The chain uses TRBV6-5 and TRBJ2-2; D call uncertain. V lost 7 bases, J lost 4 bases, and 10 bases lay in between. This CDR3 is built from 13 residues. Looked up from germline, CDR1 is MNHEY and CDR2 is SVGAGI.